This is a list of T cell receptor beta chains from one sample in a study of blood T cell repertoires in COVID-19. This table comes from immunoSEQ multiplex PCR, and its TCRdb copy is limited to in-frame clones, with some not included. The sample lists approximately 200,000 clones, 80% to 85% occurring once. The material sequenced was peripheral blood. All receptors come from an elderly woman with COVID-19, enrolled during active disease. Both conserved end residues are part of each CDR3.

CDR3 length,J gene,V gene,CDR3 protein
15,TRBJ2-5,TRBV7-9,CASSLRTVYQETQYF
14,TRBJ1-1,TRBV15,CATSEAGLNTEAFF
14,TRBJ2-7,TRBV28,CASSFWDRASEQYF
14,TRBJ2-1,TRBV13,CASSLGLASHEQFF
14,TRBJ1-1,TRBV9,CASSWGRGFTEAFF
18,TRBJ1-5,TRBV10-3,CAISDRGSFPHSNQPQHF
14,TRBJ2-2,TRBV5-4,CASSLVGVTGELFF
16,TRBJ1-6,TRBV10-3,CAISEPGQAPNSPLHF
20,TRBJ2-1,TRBV5-1,CASSFSLPSGRSPSSNEQFF
13,TRBJ1-2,TRBV10-3,CAISERAGDGYTF
14,TRBJ1-1,TRBV11-2,CASSLIDRNTEAFF
15,TRBJ2-1,TRBV2,CASSELAGVGNEQFF
16,TRBJ2-1,TRBV7-8,CASSYPTGGTYNEQFF
15,TRBJ1-2,TRBV28,CASSGPGQKGNGYTF
14,TRBJ2-2,TRBV3-1/TRBV3-2,CASSQGGNTGELFF
13,TRBJ2-3,TRBV2,CASRRGGPETQYF
12,TRBJ1-3,TRBV19,CASSLQGYTIYF
13,TRBJ2-4,TRBV7-2,CASSGGGKNIQYF
16,TRBJ1-6,TRBV7-9,CASSPADRVPNSPLHF
14,TRBJ1-2,TRBV6-5,CASTIPGQNYGYTF
13,TRBJ1-2,TRBV24-1,CATSDSDLRGYTF
13,TRBJ2-1,TRBV9,CASSAGIYNEQFF
13,TRBJ2-1,TRBV7-2,CASSGLAYNEQFF
13,TRBJ1-2,TRBV5-5,CASSLVSYRGYTF
13,TRBJ1-2,TRBV10-3,CAISESSVWGYTF
18,TRBJ2-7,TRBV4-3,CASSQDPEGSKSSYEQYF
15,TRBJ2-3,TRBV11-2,CASSPLIAGFGTQYF
12,TRBJ2-7,TRBV5-1,CASSVDSYEQYF
16,TRBJ2-1,TRBV27,CASSSSGSGRYNEQFF
15,TRBJ2-7,TRBV5-4,CASSSFRDRQYEQYF
14,TRBJ2-1,TRBV28,CASSRLGLYNEQFF
15,TRBJ2-7,TRBV28,CASSLTTSFSYEQYF
13,TRBJ2-7,TRBV11-3,CASSPTSAYEQYF
15,TRBJ1-2,TRBV2,CASRVLSGSHYGYTF
14,TRBJ1-1,TRBV27,CASSLGGVNTEAFF
15,TRBJ2-1,TRBV4-1,CASSQGLAGVYEQFF
15,TRBJ1-5,TRBV5-5,CASSPTGQFYQPQHF
14,TRBJ1-5,TRBV5-6,CASSLGAFNQAQHF
15,TRBJ2-3,TRBV19,CASSETGGAADTQYF
14,TRBJ2-7,TRBV19,CASSRTGSSREQYF
18,TRBJ2-2,TRBV7-3,CASSSSFQGQTNTGELFF
13,TRBJ2-1,TRBV5-1,CASSPGGNNEQFF
13,TRBJ1-2,TRBV6-5,CASQTGQGYGYTF
13,TRBJ2-7,TRBV7-9,CASSSIAGSEQYF
13,TRBJ2-5,TRBV5-4,CASSRDRLETQYF
17,TRBJ2-3,TRBV30,CARGSGFSGGATDTQYF
16,TRBJ1-5,TRBV6-6,CASSYGAVYSNQPQHF
14,TRBJ2-7,TRBV6-2/TRBV6-3,CASSYEGVSDEQYF
15,TRBJ1-2,TRBV7-9,CASSLVLPGFDGYTF
15,TRBJ2-1,TRBV5-1,CASSPTWHRYNEQFF
13,TRBJ2-2,TRBV29-1,CSVDAGATGELFF
14,TRBJ2-7,TRBV18,CASSPLGQSYEQYF
16,TRBJ2-6,TRBV6-1,CASSAAGPVGANVLTF
15,TRBJ2-7,TRBV2,CASRVAGGPPGEQYF